This is a list of T cell receptor beta chains from one sample in a study of blood T cell repertoires in COVID-19. Some clones are missing from TCRdb's copy, which holds only in-frame ones; the method was immunoSEQ multiplex PCR. The sample includes approximately 290,000 clones, roughly 90% of them seen just once. What was sequenced was peripheral blood. The receptors come from a man aged 25-40 years with acute or convalescent COVID-19. Both conserved end residues are part of each CDR3. A D gene is named only where the DNA matches it firmly.

v_gene: TRBV7-3
j_gene: TRBJ2-2
d_gene: TRBD1
CDR3aa: CASSRRGGAGIGELFF

v_gene: TRBV28
j_gene: TRBJ1-1
d_gene: TRBD1
CDR3aa: CASNSGGHTEAFF

v_gene: TRBV11-2
j_gene: TRBJ1-1
d_gene: .
CDR3aa: CASSRAAGAFAEAFF

v_gene: TRBV7-8
j_gene: TRBJ2-5
d_gene: TRBD2
CDR3aa: CASSSSGGVQETQYF

v_gene: TRBV28
j_gene: TRBJ2-1
d_gene: .
CDR3aa: CASSFLTEYNEQFF

v_gene: TRBV19
j_gene: TRBJ1-6
d_gene: TRBD1
CDR3aa: CASTHRQGVAPPLHF

v_gene: TRBV7-9
j_gene: TRBJ2-1
d_gene: TRBD2
CDR3aa: CASSPPRSGSYEQFF

v_gene: TRBV4-2
j_gene: TRBJ1-5
d_gene: .
CDR3aa: CASSQDLGGRSNQPQHF

v_gene: TRBV29-1
j_gene: TRBJ1-3
d_gene: .
CDR3aa: CSALQGAGNTIYF

v_gene: TRBV5-5
j_gene: TRBJ2-3
d_gene: .
CDR3aa: CASSLAGRVTDTQYF

v_gene: TRBV5-1
j_gene: TRBJ1-1
d_gene: TRBD1
CDR3aa: CASRVDRGTEAFF

v_gene: TRBV6-5
j_gene: TRBJ1-2
d_gene: TRBD1
CDR3aa: CASRDRDGYGYTF

v_gene: TRBV7-2
j_gene: TRBJ1-1
d_gene: .
CDR3aa: CASSLFGPNTEAFF

v_gene: TRBV18
j_gene: TRBJ1-1
d_gene: .
CDR3aa: CASSPGRENTEAFF

v_gene: TRBV4-1
j_gene: TRBJ2-7
d_gene: TRBD2
CDR3aa: CASSVLAGGGSEQYF

v_gene: TRBV5-1
j_gene: TRBJ1-1
d_gene: .
CDR3aa: CASSLAPDTEAFF

v_gene: TRBV5-1
j_gene: TRBJ2-5
d_gene: TRBD1
CDR3aa: CASDAGGLETQYF

v_gene: TRBV9
j_gene: TRBJ2-2
d_gene: TRBD1
CDR3aa: CASSTRDRVSGELFF

v_gene: TRBV18
j_gene: TRBJ1-1
d_gene: .
CDR3aa: CASSPPAGVNTEAFF

v_gene: TRBV6-2/TRBV6-3
j_gene: TRBJ1-4
d_gene: .
CDR3aa: CASSYRRERGGEKLFF

v_gene: TRBV6-5
j_gene: TRBJ2-5
d_gene: .
CDR3aa: CASSYGGGSGETQYF

v_gene: TRBV2
j_gene: TRBJ1-6
d_gene: .
CDR3aa: CASKQGQVRSPLHF

v_gene: TRBV2
j_gene: TRBJ1-5
d_gene: .
CDR3aa: CASRDSRNQPQHF

v_gene: TRBV4-2
j_gene: TRBJ1-1
d_gene: .
CDR3aa: CASSQAGAVTEAFF

v_gene: TRBV5-7
j_gene: TRBJ1-5
d_gene: .
CDR3aa: CASSLRLVVSNQPQHF

v_gene: TRBV3-1/TRBV3-2
j_gene: TRBJ2-2
d_gene: TRBD2
CDR3aa: CASSQHSREVGELFF

v_gene: TRBV6-2/TRBV6-3
j_gene: TRBJ1-5
d_gene: .
CDR3aa: CASSYLGSPQPQHF

v_gene: TRBV27
j_gene: TRBJ2-1
d_gene: .
CDR3aa: CASRLGGRNEQFF

v_gene: TRBV5-1
j_gene: TRBJ2-7
d_gene: .
CDR3aa: CASSLDAREQYF

v_gene: TRBV2
j_gene: TRBJ1-1
d_gene: .
CDR3aa: CASLSWAEAFF

v_gene: TRBV7-6
j_gene: TRBJ2-5
d_gene: .
CDR3aa: CASSLQETQYF

v_gene: TRBV5-4
j_gene: TRBJ1-2
d_gene: .
CDR3aa: CASSLVELGYTF

v_gene: TRBV6-5
j_gene: TRBJ1-6
d_gene: TRBD1
CDR3aa: CASSSGQYNSPLHF

v_gene: TRBV11-2
j_gene: TRBJ2-1
d_gene: .
CDR3aa: CASSLGQTAVYNEQFF

v_gene: TRBV24-1
j_gene: TRBJ2-5
d_gene: TRBD1
CDR3aa: CATSDFSGTGQETQYF

v_gene: TRBV5-1
j_gene: TRBJ1-1
d_gene: TRBD1
CDR3aa: CASSLNGQGGTEAFF

v_gene: TRBV3-1/TRBV3-2
j_gene: TRBJ2-1
d_gene: .
CDR3aa: CASSPTGWGGNEQFF

v_gene: TRBV27
j_gene: TRBJ2-5
d_gene: .
CDR3aa: CASSFSGQKWETQYF

v_gene: TRBV7-2
j_gene: TRBJ1-2
d_gene: .
CDR3aa: CASSLVSGYGYTF

v_gene: TRBV18
j_gene: TRBJ2-5
d_gene: .
CDR3aa: CASSQNTGTQETQYF

v_gene: TRBV7-8
j_gene: TRBJ2-7
d_gene: .
CDR3aa: CASSSARASEQYF

v_gene: TRBV5-1
j_gene: TRBJ2-2
d_gene: .
CDR3aa: CASSPGTLNTGELFF

v_gene: TRBV19
j_gene: TRBJ1-1
d_gene: .
CDR3aa: CASSIDDRLNTEAFF

v_gene: TRBV11-2
j_gene: TRBJ2-1
d_gene: .
CDR3aa: CASSWGAGFLYNEQFF

v_gene: TRBV30
j_gene: TRBJ2-1
d_gene: TRBD2
CDR3aa: CAWNPGGARYNEQFF

v_gene: TRBV15
j_gene: TRBJ1-1
d_gene: .
CDR3aa: CATSRGPGVNTEAFF

v_gene: TRBV30
j_gene: TRBJ1-1
d_gene: .
CDR3aa: CAWSASSMNTEAFF

v_gene: TRBV12-3/TRBV12-4
j_gene: TRBJ1-4
d_gene: .
CDR3aa: CASSRMMSEKLFF

v_gene: TRBV27
j_gene: TRBJ2-1
d_gene: .
CDR3aa: CASSRWGDGNEQFF

v_gene: TRBV7-8
j_gene: TRBJ2-5
d_gene: TRBD2
CDR3aa: CASSSDRGLAGGLETQYF

v_gene: TRBV12-3/TRBV12-4
j_gene: TRBJ2-2
d_gene: .
CDR3aa: CASRGTGTGELFF

v_gene: TRBV7-2
j_gene: TRBJ1-1
d_gene: .
CDR3aa: CASRYPGNTEAFF